The subject of this entry is one TCR beta chain. This entry belongs to a study of control samples from healthy donors and cancer patients. This CDR3 is built from 15 residues. V was shortened by 0 bases and J by 3 bases, with 12 bases between the two germline ends. Germline CDR1 is MGHRA and CDR2 is YSYEKL. Clones were sequenced by immunoSEQ multiplex PCR, and TCRdb holds only the in-frame ones, with some missing. The sample includes under 80,000 clones, 84% seen only once; the top ten take 25% to 35%. The sequencing sample was made of blood. The chain joins TRBV4-1 to TRBJ2-7; possibly TRBD2 for D (6 bases). The TCR comes from a man aged 45 to 65 in good health. The CDR3 DNA reads TGCGCCAGCAGCCAAGATCCGACTAGAAGCTACGAGCAGTACTTC. It encodes CASSQDPTRSYEQYF.